This T cell receptor (beta chain) stems from a study of blood T cell repertoires in COVID-19. Turning to the study itself: Samples representing acute and convalescent COVID-19 were sourced from the United States, Italy and Spain.

The CDR3 extends over 19 amino acids. The germline V gene has CDR1 SGHRS and CDR2 YFSETQ. V dropped 3 bases and J dropped 0; count of bases not matched to a gene: 14. The authors' processing: Reference gene primers were amplified, and this amplification served to estimate nucleated cell counts. Libraries were prepared by immunoSEQ multiplex PCR; TCRdb keeps only in-frame clonotypes and omits some of them. Clone size and V and J calls were adopted from that table, with D and trimming inferred from the DNA. The sample holds about 370,000 clones, more than 70% seen once. In its sample, this clone was seen once.

The clonotype was recovered from a woman under 40 with COVID-19, enrolled during active disease. The chain employs TRBV5-1 and TRBJ1-4; 7 bases align to TRBD1. The sample consisted of peripheral blood. CDR3 amino acids: CASSYGFRTGPATNEKLFF. The CDR3 DNA follows: TGCGCCAGCAGCTACGGATTTAGGACAGGTCCCGCAACTAATGAAAAACTGTTTTTT. Looking up the rest from reference TRBV5-1 and TRBJ1-4 gives the full variable domain: KAGVTQTPRYLIKTRGQQVTLSCSPISGHRSVSWYQQTPGQGLQFLFEYFSETQRNKGNFPGRFSGRQFSNSRSEMNVSTLELGDSALYLCASSYGFRTGPATNEKLFFGSGTQLSVL.